This TCR beta chain is drawn from a study of radiotherapy plus CTLA-4 blockade in lung cancer. The V and J ends lost 4 bases and 1 base respectively, with 13 bases between them. This CDR3 is 15 amino acids long. CDR1 and CDR2 from the germline V gene are LNHDA and SQIVND (reference sequence). Method: immunoSEQ multiplex PCR; TCRdb's copy keeps in-frame clones and lacks some. The table lists tens of thousands of clones, around 77% of them singletons, with under 5% in the top ten. The TCR originated in a human donor with non-small cell lung cancer who had a complete response to radiotherapy plus ipilimumab. Sample: peripheral blood, taken from a patient treated with radiotherapy plus ipilimumab. This chain uses TRBV19 with TRBJ1-2; D gene uncertain. CDR3 sequence: CASSTWGGNNYGYTF. In DNA form, the CDR3 reads TGTGCCAGTAGTACCTGGGGTGGAAATAACTATGGCTACACCTTC. Looking up the rest from reference TRBV19 and TRBJ1-2 gives the full variable domain: DGGITQSPKYLFRKEGQNVTLSCEQNLNHDAMYWYRQDPGQGLRLIYYSQIVNDFQKGDIAEGYSVSREKKESFPLTVTSAQKNPTAFYLCASSTWGGNNYGYTFGSGTRLTVV.